These 4 T cell receptor beta chains were sequenced from one sample in a study of PD-1 blockade in classical Hodgkin lymphoma. Clones were read by immunoSEQ multiplex PCR, and TCRdb kept only the in-frame ones, dropping some. Altogether about 20,000 clones are present, 75% to 90% being singletons, with the ten largest covering more than 20%. Following autologous stem cell transplantation, relapse occurred in every patient, and exposure to brentuximab vedotin varied. The starting material was peripheral blood mononuclear cells (PBMCs), obtained at baseline. The receptors originated from a human donor with classical Hodgkin lymphoma.

The chain links TRBV5-1 to TRBJ2-5, with 7 nucleotides matching TRBD2. With V trimmed by 3 bases and J by 1 base, 18 bases remained unmatched. This CDR3 comprises 19 residues. CDR1 SGHRS and CDR2 YFSETQ come from the germline V gene. CDR3 coding DNA: TGCGCCAGCAGCTACTACCCGCCTTCAAACGGGGGGATCCAAGAGACCCAGTACTTC. Protein: CASSYYPPSNGGIQETQYF.

The chain carries TRBV2 and TRBJ2-7; D ambiguous. Germline CDR1 reads SNHLY; CDR2 reads FYNNEI. The CDR3 contains 11 residues. The V gene lost 3 bases and the J gene lost 9 bases, with 9 bases spanning the gap. The CDR3 is CASSEEALQYF. CDR3 coding DNA: TGTGCCAGCAGTGAGGAAGCGTTGCAGTACTTC. Supplemented by reference TRBV2 and TRBJ2-7, the full variable domain reads EPEVTQTPSHQVTQMGQEVILRCVPISNHLYFYWYRQILGQKVEFLVSFYNNEISEKSEIFDDQFSVERPDGSNFTLKIRSTKLEDSAMYFCASSEEALQYFGPGTRLTVT.

Comments on this clone: This sample also contains other DNA sequences that code for the same CDR3. The rearrangement links TRBV11-2 to TRBJ2-1; no definite D call. V was pared by 0 bases and J by 0 bases, with 9 bases between. This CDR3 region has 16 residues. Germline V gene sequence: CDR1 SGHAT, CDR2 FQNNGV. The CDR3 is CASSLDPESSYNEQFF. CDR3 bases: TGTGCCAGCAGCTTAGATCCCGAGAGCTCCTACAATGAGCAGTTCTTC.

The gene calls are TRBV5-6 and TRBJ2-1; TRBD2 agrees at 15 bases. The V gene end was trimmed by 4 bases and the J gene end by 12 bases; junction bases not matched to a gene: 11. Germline CDR1 and CDR2: SGHDT and YYEEEE. This CDR3 has 16 amino acids. This CDR3 reads CASSGRTSGRARGQFF. CDR3 DNA sequence: TGTGCCAGCAGCGGGCGGACTAGCGGGAGGGCCAGAGGGCAGTTCTTC. The full variable domain, in which reference TRBV5-6 and TRBJ2-1 provide the parts outside the CDR3, is DAGVTQSPTHLIKTRGQQVTLRCSPKSGHDTVSWYQQALGQGPQFIFQYYEEEERQRGNFPDRFSGHQFPNYSSELNVNALLLGDSALYLCASSGRTSGRARGQFFGPGTRLTVL.